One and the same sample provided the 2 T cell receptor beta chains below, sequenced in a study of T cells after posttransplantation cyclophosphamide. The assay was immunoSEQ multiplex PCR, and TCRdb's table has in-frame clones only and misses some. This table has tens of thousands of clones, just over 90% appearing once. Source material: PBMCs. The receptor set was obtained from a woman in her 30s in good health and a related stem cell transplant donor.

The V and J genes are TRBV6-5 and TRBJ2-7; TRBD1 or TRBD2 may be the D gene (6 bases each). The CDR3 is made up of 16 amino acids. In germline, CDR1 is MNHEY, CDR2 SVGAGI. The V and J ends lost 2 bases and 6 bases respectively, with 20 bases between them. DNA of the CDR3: TGTGCCAGCAGTTACGGGCCGGGGGCACCCTGGGCCGAGCAGTACTTC. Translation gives CASSYGPGAPWAEQYF.

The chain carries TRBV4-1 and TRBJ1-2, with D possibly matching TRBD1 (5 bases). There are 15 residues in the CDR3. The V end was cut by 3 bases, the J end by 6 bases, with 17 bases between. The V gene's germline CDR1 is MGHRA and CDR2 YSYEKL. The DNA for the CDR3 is TGCGCCAGCAGCCAGCCCCGGGGGGTGACAGATGGCTACACCTTC. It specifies CASSQPRGVTDGYTF.